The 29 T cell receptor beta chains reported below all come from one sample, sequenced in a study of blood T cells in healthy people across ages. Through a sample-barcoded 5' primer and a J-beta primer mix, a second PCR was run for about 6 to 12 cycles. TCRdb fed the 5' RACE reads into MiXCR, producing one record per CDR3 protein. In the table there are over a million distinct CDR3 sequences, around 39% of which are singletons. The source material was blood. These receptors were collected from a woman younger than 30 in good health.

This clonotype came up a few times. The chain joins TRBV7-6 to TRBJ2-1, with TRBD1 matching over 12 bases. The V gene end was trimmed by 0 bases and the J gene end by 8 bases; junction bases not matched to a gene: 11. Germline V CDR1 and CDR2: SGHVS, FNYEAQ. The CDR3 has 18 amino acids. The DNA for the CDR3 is TGTGCCAGCAGCTTAGCCCCGGGACAGGGGGCGACGTCCCATGAGCAGTTCTTC. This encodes CASSLAPGQGATSHEQFF.

The CDR3 nucleotides read TGTGCCACCAGCAGAGATCCCGTCAGGGACATCTATGGCTACACCTTC. This encodes CATSRDPVRDIYGYTF. The gene calls are TRBV15 and TRBJ1-2; weak D call: TRBD1 (6 bases). V dropped 0 bases and J dropped 4 bases, with 15 bases sitting between them. Germline V lookup: CDR1 LNHNV, CDR2 YYDKDF (reference sequence). The CDR3 spans 16 residues.

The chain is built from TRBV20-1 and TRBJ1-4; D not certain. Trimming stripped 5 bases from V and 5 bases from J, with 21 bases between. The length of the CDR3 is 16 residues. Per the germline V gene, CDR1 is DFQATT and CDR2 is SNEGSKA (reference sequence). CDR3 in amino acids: CSAQSKSGRENEKLFF. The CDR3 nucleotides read TGCAGTGCTCAAAGTAAATCGGGCAGAGAAAATGAAAAACTGTTTTTT.

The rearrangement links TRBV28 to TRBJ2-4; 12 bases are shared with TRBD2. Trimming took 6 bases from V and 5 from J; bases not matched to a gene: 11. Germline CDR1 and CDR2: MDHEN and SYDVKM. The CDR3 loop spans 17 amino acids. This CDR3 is CASRLLAGGPAENIQYF. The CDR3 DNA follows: TGTGCCAGCAGGCTCCTAGCGGGAGGGCCGGCCGAAAACATTCAGTACTTC.

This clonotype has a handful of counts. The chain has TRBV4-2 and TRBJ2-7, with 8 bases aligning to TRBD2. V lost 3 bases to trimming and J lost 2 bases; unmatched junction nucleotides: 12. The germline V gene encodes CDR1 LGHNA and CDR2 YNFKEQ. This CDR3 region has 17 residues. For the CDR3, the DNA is TGTGCCAGCAGCCATCCTTTCGGGGGGACTAGAACCTACGAGCAGTACTTC. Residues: CASSHPFGGTRTYEQYF.

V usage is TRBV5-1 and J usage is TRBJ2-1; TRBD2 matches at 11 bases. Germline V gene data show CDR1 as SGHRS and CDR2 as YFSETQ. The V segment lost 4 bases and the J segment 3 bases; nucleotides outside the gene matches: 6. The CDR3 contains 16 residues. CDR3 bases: TGCGCCAGCAGCCCCCAGACTAGCGGGGTCTACAATGAGCAGTTCTTC. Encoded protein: CASSPQTSGVYNEQFF.

CDR3 sequence (DNA): TGTGCCACCAGCAGAAACCTTGGGACTAGCGGGAGTAAACACGAGCAGTACTTC. Encoded protein: CATSRNLGTSGSKHEQYF. The chain recombines TRBV15 with TRBJ2-7; TRBD2 agrees at 14 bases. Germline loops: CDR1 LNHNV, CDR2 YYDKDF (reference sequence). V trimming: 2 bases; J trimming: 5 bases; junction bases outside the gene matches: 11. The CDR3 is 18 amino acids.

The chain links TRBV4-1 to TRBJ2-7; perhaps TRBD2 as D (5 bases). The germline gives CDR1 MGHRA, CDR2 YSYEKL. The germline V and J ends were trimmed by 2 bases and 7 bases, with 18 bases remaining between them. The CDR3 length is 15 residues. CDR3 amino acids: CASSQLGLRSEEQYF. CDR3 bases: TGCGCCAGCAGCCAACTTGGACTGCGGTCGGAGGAGCAGTACTTC.

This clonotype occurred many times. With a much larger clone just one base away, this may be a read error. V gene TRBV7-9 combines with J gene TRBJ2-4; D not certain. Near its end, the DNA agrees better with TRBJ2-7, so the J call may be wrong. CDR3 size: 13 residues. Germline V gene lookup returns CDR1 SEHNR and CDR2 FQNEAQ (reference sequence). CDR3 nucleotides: TGTGCCAGCAGCTTAGCAGGGTCTGACGAGCAGTACTTC. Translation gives CASSLAGSDEQYF.

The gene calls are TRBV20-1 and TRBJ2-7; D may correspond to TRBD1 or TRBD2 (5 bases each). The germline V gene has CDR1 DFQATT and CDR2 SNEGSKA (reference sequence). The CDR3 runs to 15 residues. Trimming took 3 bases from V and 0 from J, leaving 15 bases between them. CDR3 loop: CSASAPGGSSYEQYF. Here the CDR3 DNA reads TGCAGTGCTAGCGCCCCTGGGGGTTCCTCCTACGAGCAGTACTTC.

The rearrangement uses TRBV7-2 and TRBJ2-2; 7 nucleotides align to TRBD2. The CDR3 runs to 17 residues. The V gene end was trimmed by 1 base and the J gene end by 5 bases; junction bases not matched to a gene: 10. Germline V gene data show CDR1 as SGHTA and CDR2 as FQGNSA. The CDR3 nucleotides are TGTGCCAGCAGCTTAGATGGGGCGGGAGCCACAACCGGGGAGCTGTTTTTT. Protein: CASSLDGAGATTGELFF.

Here the CDR3 reads CSARDRRQGFDYGYTF. The CDR3 coding sequence is TGCAGTGCTAGAGATAGGCGGCAGGGTTTCGACTATGGCTACACCTTC. The chain joins TRBV20-1 to TRBJ1-2, with D perhaps TRBD1 (5 bases). V shed 0 bases and J shed 3 bases, with 17 bases lying between them. CDR3 length equals 16 residues. Germline CDR1 is DFQATT and CDR2 is SNEGSKA (reference sequence).

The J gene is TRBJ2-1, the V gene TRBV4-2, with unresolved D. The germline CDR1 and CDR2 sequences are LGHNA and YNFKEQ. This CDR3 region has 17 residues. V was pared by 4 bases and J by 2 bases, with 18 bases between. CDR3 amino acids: CASSPENRLTAYNEQFF. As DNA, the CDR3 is TGTGCCAGCAGCCCGGAAAACCGCTTAACTGCCTACAATGAGCAGTTCTTC.

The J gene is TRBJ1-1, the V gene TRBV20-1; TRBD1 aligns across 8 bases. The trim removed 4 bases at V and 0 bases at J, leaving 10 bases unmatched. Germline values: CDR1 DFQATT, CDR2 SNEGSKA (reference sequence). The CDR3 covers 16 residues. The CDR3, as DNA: TGCAGTGCTATGCCCGGGACAGGCTACGTGAACACTGAAGCTTTCTTT. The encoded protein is CSAMPGTGYVNTEAFF.

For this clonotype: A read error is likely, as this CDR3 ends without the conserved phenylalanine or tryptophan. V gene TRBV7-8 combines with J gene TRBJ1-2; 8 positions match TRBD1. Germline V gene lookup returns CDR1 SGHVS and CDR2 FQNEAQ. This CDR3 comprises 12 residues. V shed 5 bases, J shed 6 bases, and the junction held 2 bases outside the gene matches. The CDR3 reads CASSLTGDGYTV. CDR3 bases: TGTGCCAGCAGCCTGACAGGGGATGGCTACACCGTC.

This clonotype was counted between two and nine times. CDR3: CASSPAGSNQPQHF. CDR3 nucleotides: TGTGCCAGCAGCCCGGCGGGTAGCAATCAGCCCCAGCATTTT. V is TRBV3-1 and J is TRBJ1-5; D is unresolved. This CDR3 is built from 14 residues. With 4 bases removed from V and 0 bases from J, the gap between germline ends came to 7 bases. Germline CDR1 and CDR2: LGHDT and YNNKEL (reference sequence).

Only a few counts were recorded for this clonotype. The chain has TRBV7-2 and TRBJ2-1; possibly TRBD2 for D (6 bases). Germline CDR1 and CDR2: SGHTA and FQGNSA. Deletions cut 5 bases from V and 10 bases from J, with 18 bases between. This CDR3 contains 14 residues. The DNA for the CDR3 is TGTGCCAGCAGCCCCTACCTAGCGTCAACAGAGCAGTTCTTC. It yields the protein CASSPYLASTEQFF.

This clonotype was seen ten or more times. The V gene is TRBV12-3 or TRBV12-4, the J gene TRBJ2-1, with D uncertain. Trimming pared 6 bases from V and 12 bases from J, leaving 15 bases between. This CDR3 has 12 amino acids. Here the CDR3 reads CASSPYGVAQFF. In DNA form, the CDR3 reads TGTGCCAGCAGCCCTTACGGAGTCGCGCAGTTCTTC.

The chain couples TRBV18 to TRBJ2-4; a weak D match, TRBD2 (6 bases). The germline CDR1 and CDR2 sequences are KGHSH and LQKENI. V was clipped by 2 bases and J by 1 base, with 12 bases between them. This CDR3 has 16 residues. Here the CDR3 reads CASSPGGINAKNIQYF. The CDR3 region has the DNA TGTGCCAGCTCACCAGGGGGGATTAACGCCAAAAACATTCAGTACTTC.

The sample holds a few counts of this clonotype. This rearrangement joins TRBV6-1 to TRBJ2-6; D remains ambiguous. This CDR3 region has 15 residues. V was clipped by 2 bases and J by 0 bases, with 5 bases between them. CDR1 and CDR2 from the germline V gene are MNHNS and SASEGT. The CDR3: CASSEQHSGANVLTF. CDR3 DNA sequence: TGTGCCAGCAGTGAACAACACTCTGGGGCCAACGTCCTGACTTTC.

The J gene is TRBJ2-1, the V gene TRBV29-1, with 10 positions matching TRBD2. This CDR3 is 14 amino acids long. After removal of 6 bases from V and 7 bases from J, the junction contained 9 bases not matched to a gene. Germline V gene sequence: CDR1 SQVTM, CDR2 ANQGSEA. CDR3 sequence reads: CSVYAGTSVNEQFF. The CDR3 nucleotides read TGCAGCGTCTATGCCGGGACTAGCGTAAATGAGCAGTTCTTC.

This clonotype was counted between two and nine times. The CDR3 loop reads CASSERGGDSTEKLFF. The CDR3 region has the DNA TGTGCCAGCAGCGAACGGGGGGGGGACAGCACCGAAAAACTGTTTTTT. The genes are TRBV5-5 and TRBJ1-4; 7 bases are a match to TRBD1. CDR1 and CDR2 (germline): SGHKS, YYEKEE (reference sequence). This CDR3 has 16 residues. The trim removed 4 bases at V and 8 bases at J, leaving 14 bases unmatched. The full variable domain, its missing parts supplied by reference TRBV5-5 and TRBJ1-4, is DAGVTQSPTHLIKTRGQQVTLRCSPISGHKSVSWYQQVLGQGPQFIFQYYEKEERGRGNFPDRFSARQFPNYSSELNVNALLLGDSALYLCASSERGGDSTEKLFFGSGTQLSVL.

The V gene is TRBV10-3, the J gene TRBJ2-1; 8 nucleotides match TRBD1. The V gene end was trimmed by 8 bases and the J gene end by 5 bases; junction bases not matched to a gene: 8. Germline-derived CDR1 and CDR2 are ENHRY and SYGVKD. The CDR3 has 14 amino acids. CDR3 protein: CAISGGERDNEQFF. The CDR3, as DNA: TGTGCCATCTCAGGGGGCGAAAGGGACAATGAGCAGTTCTTC.

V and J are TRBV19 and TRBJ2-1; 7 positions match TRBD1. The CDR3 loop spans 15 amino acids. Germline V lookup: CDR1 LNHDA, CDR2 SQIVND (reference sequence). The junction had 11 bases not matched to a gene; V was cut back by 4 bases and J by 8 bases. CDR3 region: CASSTKGGENYEQFF. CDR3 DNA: TGTGCCAGTAGTACAAAAGGGGGCGAGAACTATGAGCAGTTCTTC.

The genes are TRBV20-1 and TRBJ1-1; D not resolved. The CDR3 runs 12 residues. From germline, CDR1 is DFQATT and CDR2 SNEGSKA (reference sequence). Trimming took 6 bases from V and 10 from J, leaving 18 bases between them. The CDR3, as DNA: TGCAGTGCCAAAAGGGAAGGTGGAGGAGCTTTCTTT. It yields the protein CSAKREGGGAFF.

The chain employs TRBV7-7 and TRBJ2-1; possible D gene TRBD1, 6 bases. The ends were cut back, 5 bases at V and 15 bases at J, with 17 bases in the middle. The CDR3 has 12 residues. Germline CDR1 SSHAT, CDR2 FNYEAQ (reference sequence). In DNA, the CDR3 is TGTGCCAGCAGCCATGACAGGAGGCAGCGGTTCTTC. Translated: CASSHDRRQRFF. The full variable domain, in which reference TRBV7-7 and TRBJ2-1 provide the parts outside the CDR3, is GAGVSQSPRYKVTKRGQDVTLRCDPISSHATLYWYQQALGQGPEFLTYFNYEAQPDKSGLPSDRFSAERPEGSISTLTIQRTEQRDSAMYRCASSHDRRQRFFGPGTRLTVL.

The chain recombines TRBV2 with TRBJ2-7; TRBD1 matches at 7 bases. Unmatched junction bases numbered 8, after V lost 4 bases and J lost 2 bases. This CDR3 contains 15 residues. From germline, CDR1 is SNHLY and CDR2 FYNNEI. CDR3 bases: TGTGCCAGCAGTGTGGTCGGACAGGACCCCTACGAGCAGTACTTC. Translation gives CASSVVGQDPYEQYF.

The CDR3 region is CASSLWGKLFF. For the CDR3, the DNA is TGTGCCAGCAGTTTATGGGGAAAACTGTTTTTT. The genes are TRBV12-3 or TRBV12-4 and TRBJ1-4; the D is unclear. With 2 bases removed from V and 10 bases from J, the gap between germline ends came to 5 bases. CDR3 length: 11 residues.

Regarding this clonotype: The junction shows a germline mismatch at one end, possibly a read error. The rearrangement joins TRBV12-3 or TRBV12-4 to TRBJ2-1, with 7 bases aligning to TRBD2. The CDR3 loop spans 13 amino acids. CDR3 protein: CAGSRPPGGEQFF. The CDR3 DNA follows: TGTGCCGGCAGTAGACCTCCGGGAGGTGAGCAGTTCTTC.